A selection of T cell receptor beta chains follows, all from one sample in a study of beta chain features in type 1 diabetes. Sequenced by immunoSEQ multiplex PCR; TCRdb stores in-frame clones only, minus some. The sample shows about 160,000 clones, less than 9.5% of them seen only once. The specimen was central memory CD4+ T cells from blood. The receptors were gathered from a woman aged 18-29 years in good health. The CDR3 runs from the conserved cysteine through the conserved F or W. D genes are given only for firm matches. Clone sizes are given selectively: once, few, many, or a class where the clone is expanded.

>many|NA|TRBJ1-2|TRBV5-4
TGTGCCAGCAGCTCAGACAGTGCTAACTATGGCTACACCTTC
CASSSDSANYGYTF
>few|TRBD1|TRBJ2-1|TRBV7-2
TGTGCCAGCAGCACGGGACAGGGATACAATGAGCAGTTCTTC
CASSTGQGYNEQFF
>few|TRBD1|TRBJ1-2|TRBV7-6
TGTGCCAGCAGCCCGTCGGGGACAGGGGATCCCTTATATGGCTACACCTTC
CASSPSGTGDPLYGYTF
>few|NA|TRBJ2-2|TRBV29-1
TGCAGCGTTGAAGGGACTGCCGGGGAGCTGTTTTTT
CSVEGTAGELFF
>few|NA|TRBJ2-4|TRBV29-1
TGCAGCGTGGGGGGGGGCGCAACCAAAAACATTCAGTACTTC
CSVGGGATKNIQYF
>few|TRBD2|TRBJ2-1|TRBV7-3
TGTGCCAGCAGCGTTAGCGGGGTATACAATGAGCAGTTCTTC
CASSVSGVYNEQFF
>few|NA|TRBJ2-7|TRBV5-1
TGCGCCAGCGGTGACCGAGGGGAGCAGTACTTC
CASGDRGEQYF
>NA|TRBD2|TRBJ2-5|TRBV10-3
TGTGCCATCATGTCCCCTAGCGGACAAGAGACCCAGTACTTC
CAIMSPSGQETQYF
>once|NA|TRBJ2-5|TRBV12-5
TGTGCTAGTGGTTTGTTACAGGGCACGCGGTACTTC
CASGLLQGTRYF
>many|NA|TRBJ1-2|TRBV29-1
TGCAGCGTTGAAGATCCGGTTACTAACTATGGCTACACCTTC
CSVEDPVTNYGYTF
>NA|NA|TRBJ1-5|TRBV29-1
TGCAGCGTTCAGACTGGGACATTTGGCAATCAGCCCCAGCATTTT
CSVQTGTFGNQPQHF
>few|NA|TRBJ1-3|TRBV7-2
TGTGCCAGCAGCGAGGGCCCCTCTGGAAACACCATATATTTT
CASSEGPSGNTIYF
>NA|TRBD1|TRBJ2-3|TRBV19
TGTGCCAGTTCCCAAGACAGGGACACAGATACGCAGTATTTT
CASSQDRDTDTQYF
>many|TRBD2|TRBJ2-3|TRBV2
TGTGCCAGCAGGTTAGCGGGAGATACGCAGTATTTT
CASRLAGDTQYF
>NA|NA|TRBJ2-7|TRBV30
TGTGCCTGCCTCTTCGGGGGAACCTCCTACGAGCAGTACTTC
CACLFGGTSYEQYF
>NA|NA|TRBJ2-2|TRBV5-1
TGCGCCAGCAGCCTCTCTTGGGCAGGGAACACCGGGGAGCTGTTTTTT
CASSLSWAGNTGELFF
>few|NA|TRBJ2-7|TRBV18
TGTGCCAGCTCACCAAGTAGCGGCTCCTACGAGCAGTACTTC
CASSPSSGSYEQYF
>few|NA|TRBJ2-3|TRBV7-3
TGTGCCAGCAGCCCGGTCGGGGATAGCACAGATACGCAGTATTTT
CASSPVGDSTDTQYF
>few|TRBD2|TRBJ2-1|TRBV5-1
TGCGCCAGCAGCTTGGCAACCTTCCCGGCTAGCGGGGACAATGAGCAGTTCTTC
CASSLATFPASGDNEQFF
>NA|TRBD2|TRBJ2-1|TRBV5-1
TGCGCCAGCAGCCTCGGTGTAGCGGGGACCAATGAGCAGTTCTTC
CASSLGVAGTNEQFF
>few|TRBD2|TRBJ2-3|TRBV11-2
TGTGCCAGCAGCTTAGAAGCGGGACCGATAACAGATACGCAGTATTTT
CASSLEAGPITDTQYF
>NA|NA|TRBJ1-3|TRBV30
TGTGCCTGGAGTGTAGGATCCCCATCGGGGGCTGGAAACACCATATATTTT
CAWSVGSPSGAGNTIYF
>few|NA|TRBJ1-4|TRBV6-6
TGTGCCAGCGGCGGGGTTGGAGAGGAAAAACTGTTTTTT
CASGGVGEEKLFF
>few|TRBD2|TRBJ2-6|TRBV4-2
TGTGCCAGCAGCCTCTCCCAGACGGGGGGCTCTGGGGCCAACGTCCTGACTTTC
CASSLSQTGGSGANVLTF
>NA|TRBD1|TRBJ2-1|TRBV9
TGTGCCAGCAGCGTAGAAGACAGGGATGCTGAGCAGTTCTTC
CASSVEDRDAEQFF
>few|TRBD1|TRBJ1-4|TRBV9
TGTGCCAGCAGCGAAGGGGACAGGGGTGAAAAACTGTTTTTT
CASSEGDRGEKLFF
>NA|NA|TRBJ1-3|TRBV4-1
TGCGCCAGCAGCCAACGGGACTTCGGGGGAGACACCATATATTTT
CASSQRDFGGDTIYF
>few|NA|TRBJ2-5|TRBV6-6
TGTGCCAGCAGTTATAGGGGGCAAGAGACCCAGTACTTC
CASSYRGQETQYF
>NA|TRBD1|TRBJ1-2|TRBV30
TGTGCCTGGAGTGTATCATTGGGACAGGGAGGCTATGGCTACACCTTC
CAWSVSLGQGGYGYTF
>NA|NA|TRBJ1-4|TRBV18
TGTGCCAGCTCACAATCTGCAACTAATGAAAAACTGTTTTTT
CASSQSATNEKLFF
>NA|TRBD1|TRBJ1-1|TRBV7-9
TGTGCCAGCCAAAAAGGGGGACAGAGGAACACTGAAGCTTTCTTT
CASQKGGQRNTEAFF
>NA|TRBD2|TRBJ2-1|TRBV6-1
TGTGCCAGCAGGAGGACTAGCGGACTTTACAATGAGCAGTTCTTC
CASRRTSGLYNEQFF
>NA|NA|TRBJ1-1|TRBV18
TGTGCCAGCTCACCGGAGACCCAAGGTCAGAGCACTGAAGCTTTCTTT
CASSPETQGQSTEAFF
>few|TRBD2|TRBJ2-1|TRBV7-2
TGTGCCAGCAGCGCCCAACTAGCGGGGGGGACCTTCTTC
CASSAQLAGGTFF
>NA|TRBD1|TRBJ2-7|TRBV30
TGTGCCTGGAAAAGAGGGACAGGGGGTTTAGGGCAGTACTTC
CAWKRGTGGLGQYF
>NA|TRBD1|TRBJ1-1|TRBV6-5
TGTGCCAGCAGTTACACGGGACAGGGGGTTCTTGAAGCTTTCTTT
CASSYTGQGVLEAFF
>NA|NA|TRBJ1-1|TRBV4-3
TGCGCCAGCAGCCCCGAGCTGAACACTGAAGCTTTCTTT
CASSPELNTEAFF
>few|NA|TRBJ1-5|TRBV18
TGTGCCAGCTCACGGTCATATCAGGGTTATAGCAATCAGCCCCAGCATTTT
CASSRSYQGYSNQPQHF
>few|TRBD1|TRBJ2-7|TRBV18
TGTGCCAGCTCACGAGGGGGCTCAAGCTCCTACGAGCAGTACTTC
CASSRGGSSSYEQYF
>NA|NA|TRBJ1-5|TRBV13
TGTGCCAGCAGCTTAGGTGAGGCTAATCAGCCCCAGCATTTT
CASSLGEANQPQHF
>NA|TRBD2|TRBJ2-1|TRBV11-2
TGTGCCAGCAGCTTGGGACTAGCAGCGGGGGAGCAGTTCTTC
CASSLGLAAGEQFF
>few|TRBD1|TRBJ2-3|TRBV5-1
TGCGCCAGCAGCTTGGGACAGGGATTTTCAGATACGCAGTATTTT
CASSLGQGFSDTQYF
>NA|NA|TRBJ1-6|TRBV7-2
TGTGCCAGCAGCCCCGGCAGGAATTCACCCCTCCACTTT
CASSPGRNSPLHF
>NA|TRBD1|TRBJ1-4|TRBV6-5
TGTGCCAGCAGGCTACAGGGGGAAGGGGAAAAACTGTTTTTT
CASRLQGEGEKLFF
>NA|NA|TRBJ2-3|TRBV20-1
TGCAGTGCTATTAGAGGCCGGGGGCAGTATTTT
CSAIRGRGQYF
>few|NA|TRBJ1-5|TRBV2
TGTGCCAGCACCTTCCAGGGGATCAATCAGCCCCAGCATTTT
CASTFQGINQPQHF
>few|TRBD2|TRBJ2-7|TRBV5-1
TGCGCCAGCAGCCGCGGAGGAACTAGCGGGAGTACCTACGAGCAGTACTTC
CASSRGGTSGSTYEQYF
>few|NA|TRBJ2-3|TRBV30
TGTGCCTGGAGTGGAGGGGGAAAAGATACGCAGTATTTT
CAWSGGGKDTQYF
>NA|TRBD1|TRBJ1-2|TRBV29-1
TGCAGCGCCTCGGACAGGGGGAACTATGGCTACACCTTC
CSASDRGNYGYTF
>few|NA|TRBJ1-2|TRBV23-1
TGCGCCAGCAGCTACAGTAGATACTATGGCTACACCTTC
CASSYSRYYGYTF
>few|NA|TRBJ1-5|TRBV5-1
TGCGCCAGCAGCACCGGGACACCGAATCAGCCCCAGCATTTT
CASSTGTPNQPQHF
>NA|NA|TRBJ2-3|TRBV10-3
TGTGCCATCAAGGCACAGACAGATACGCAGTATTTT
CAIKAQTDTQYF
>few|TRBD1|TRBJ1-2|TRBV5-4
TGTGCCAGCAGTCAGAACAGGGGCAATAACTATGGCTACACCTTC
CASSQNRGNNYGYTF
>few|TRBD1|TRBJ1-1|TRBV30
TGTGCCTGGAGTGCTTACAGGGGTGAAGCTTTCTTT
CAWSAYRGEAFF
>NA|NA|TRBJ2-5|TRBV14
TGTGCCAGCAGCCAAGATGTCATAGGAGGTCTGAAAGAGACCCAGTACTTC
CASSQDVIGGLKETQYF
>NA|NA|TRBJ2-3|TRBV11-2
TGTGCCAGCAGCTTAGCGCTAGGCACAGATACGCAGTATTTT
CASSLALGTDTQYF
>few|NA|TRBJ2-7|TRBV5-1
TGCGCCAGCAGCTTGCAGGTGGCGGGTAGTGGCGAGCAGTACTTC
CASSLQVAGSGEQYF
>NA|NA|TRBJ1-4|TRBV25-1
TGTGCCAGCAGTGTTGGCCAGGCTGGAGAAAAACTGTTTTTT
CASSVGQAGEKLFF